This T cell receptor (beta chain) was retrieved from a study of T cells after yellow fever vaccination. The CDR3 is made up of 15 amino acids. CDR1 is LGHNA, CDR2 YSLEER, per germline. Germline trimming cut 0 bases from V and 5 bases from J; bases unmatched to any gene: 1. This clonotype was detected a few times. TCRdb fed the 5' RACE reads into MiXCR, producing one record per CDR3 protein. The table includes around 400,000 distinct CDR3 sequences, 11% detected once. This TCR was sampled from a man between 18 and 35 years old who received the YFV17D yellow fever vaccine. The specimen comprised PBMCs, sampled on the day of the first yellow fever vaccination. The V call is TRBV4-3, the J call TRBJ2-5; 12 bases agree with TRBD1. The CDR3 DNA reads as TGCGCCAGCAGCCAAGAGGGACAGGGGGCTGAGACCCAGTACTTC. Its protein product is CASSQEGQGAETQYF.